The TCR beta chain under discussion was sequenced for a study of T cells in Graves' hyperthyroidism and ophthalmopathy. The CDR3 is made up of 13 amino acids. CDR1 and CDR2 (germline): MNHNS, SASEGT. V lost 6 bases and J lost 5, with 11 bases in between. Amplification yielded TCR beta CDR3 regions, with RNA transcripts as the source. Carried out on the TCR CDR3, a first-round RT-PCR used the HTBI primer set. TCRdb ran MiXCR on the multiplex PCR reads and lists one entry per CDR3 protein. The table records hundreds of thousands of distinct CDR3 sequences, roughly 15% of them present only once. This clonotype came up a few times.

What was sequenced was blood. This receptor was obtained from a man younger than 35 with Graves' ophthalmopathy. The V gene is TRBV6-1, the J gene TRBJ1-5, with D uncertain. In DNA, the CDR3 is TGTGCCAGCAGCGGCGGGGTATATCAGCCCCAGCATTTT. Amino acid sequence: CASSGGVYQPQHF.